The present T cell receptor beta chain was sequenced within a study of cytomegalovirus exposure and HLA in healthy donors. Points from the study as a whole: Researchers counted 180 or so TCR beta chains as cytomegalovirus-associated. In presence/absence analyses, roughly uniform sequencing depth across donors was assumed.

PCR used 60 Vbeta primers and 13 Jbeta primers. Clones were read by immunoSEQ multiplex PCR, and TCRdb kept only the in-frame ones, dropping some. The top ten clones hold less than 9% of a sample with 95,000 to 150,000 clones, about three fifths of them seen once. Worth noting for this clone: Its antigen remains unknown.

The sequenced sample was PBMCs. The sequence was collected from a woman between 40 and 55 years old in good health and CMV-seropositive.

The CDR3 bases are TGTGCCAGCAGCCCGACAGGGGGCCCACCCCTCTACGAGCAGTACTTC. Protein sequence: CASSPTGGPPLYEQYF. This sequence joins TRBV9 and TRBJ2-7, with 10 nucleotides matching TRBD1. The germline V gene has CDR1 SGDLS and CDR2 YYNGEE. The junction had 10 bases not matched to a gene; V was cut back by 4 bases and J by 3 bases. The CDR3 totals 16 residues.